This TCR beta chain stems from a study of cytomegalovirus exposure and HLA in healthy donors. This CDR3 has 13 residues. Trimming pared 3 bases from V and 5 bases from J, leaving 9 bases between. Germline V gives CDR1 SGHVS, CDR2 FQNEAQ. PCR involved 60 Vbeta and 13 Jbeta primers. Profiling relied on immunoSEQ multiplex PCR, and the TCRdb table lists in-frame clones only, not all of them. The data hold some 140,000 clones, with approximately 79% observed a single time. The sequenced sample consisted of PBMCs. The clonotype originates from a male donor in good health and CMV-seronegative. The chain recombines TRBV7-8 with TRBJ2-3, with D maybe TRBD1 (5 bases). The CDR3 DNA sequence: TGTGCCAGCAGCTTCTCTCAGGGAGATACGCAGTATTTT. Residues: CASSFSQGDTQYF.